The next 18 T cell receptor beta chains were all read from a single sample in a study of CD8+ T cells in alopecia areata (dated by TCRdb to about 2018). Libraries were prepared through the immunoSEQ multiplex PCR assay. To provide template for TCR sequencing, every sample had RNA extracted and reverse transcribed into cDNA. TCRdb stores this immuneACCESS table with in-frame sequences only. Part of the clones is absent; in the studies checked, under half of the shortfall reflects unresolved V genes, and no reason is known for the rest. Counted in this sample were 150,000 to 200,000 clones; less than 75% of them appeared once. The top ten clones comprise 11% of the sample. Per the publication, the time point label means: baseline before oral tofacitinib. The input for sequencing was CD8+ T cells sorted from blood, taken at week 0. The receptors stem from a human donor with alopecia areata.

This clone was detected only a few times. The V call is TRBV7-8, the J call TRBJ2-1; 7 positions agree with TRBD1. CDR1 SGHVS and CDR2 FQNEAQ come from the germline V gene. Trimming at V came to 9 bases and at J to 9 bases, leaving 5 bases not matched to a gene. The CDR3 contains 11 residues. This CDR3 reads CASTGATEQFF. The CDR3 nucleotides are TGTGCCAGTACAGGGGCCACTGAGCAGTTCTTC.

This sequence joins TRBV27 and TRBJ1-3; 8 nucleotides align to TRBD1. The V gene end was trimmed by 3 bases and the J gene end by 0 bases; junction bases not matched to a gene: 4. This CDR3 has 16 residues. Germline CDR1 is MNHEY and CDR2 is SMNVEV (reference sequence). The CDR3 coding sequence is TGTGCCAGCAGTTTGCGACAGGGGCTCTCTGGAAACACCATATATTTT. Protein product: CASSLRQGLSGNTIYF.

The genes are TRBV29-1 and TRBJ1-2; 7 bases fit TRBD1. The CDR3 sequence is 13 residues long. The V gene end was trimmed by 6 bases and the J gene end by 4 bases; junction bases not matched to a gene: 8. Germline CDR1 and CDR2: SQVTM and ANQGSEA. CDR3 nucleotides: TGCAGCGTCCACAGGGGAAAACTCTATGGCTACACCTTC. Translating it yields CSVHRGKLYGYTF.

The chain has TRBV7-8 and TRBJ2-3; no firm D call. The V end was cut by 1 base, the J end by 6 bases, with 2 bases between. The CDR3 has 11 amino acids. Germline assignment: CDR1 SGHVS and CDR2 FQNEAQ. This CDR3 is CASSLVDTQYF. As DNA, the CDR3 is TGTGCCAGCAGCTTAGTGGATACGCAGTATTTT.

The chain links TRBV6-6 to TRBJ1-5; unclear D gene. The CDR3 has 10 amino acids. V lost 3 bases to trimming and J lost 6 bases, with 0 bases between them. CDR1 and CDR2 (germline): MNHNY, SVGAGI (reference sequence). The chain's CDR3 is CASSYQPQHF. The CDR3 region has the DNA TGTGCCAGCAGTTATCAGCCCCAGCATTTT.

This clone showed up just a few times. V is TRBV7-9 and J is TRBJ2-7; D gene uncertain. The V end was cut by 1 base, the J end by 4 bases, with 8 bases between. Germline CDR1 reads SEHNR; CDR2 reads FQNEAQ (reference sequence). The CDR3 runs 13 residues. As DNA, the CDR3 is TGTGCCAGCAGCTTAGGGGCAGTTTACGAGCAGTACTTC. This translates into CASSLGAVYEQYF.

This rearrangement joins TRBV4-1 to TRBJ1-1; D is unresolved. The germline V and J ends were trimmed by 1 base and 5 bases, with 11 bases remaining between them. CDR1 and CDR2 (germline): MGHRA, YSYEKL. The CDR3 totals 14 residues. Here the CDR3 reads CASSQGHPGTEAFF. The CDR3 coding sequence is TGCGCCAGCAGCCAAGGACACCCGGGAACTGAAGCTTTCTTT.

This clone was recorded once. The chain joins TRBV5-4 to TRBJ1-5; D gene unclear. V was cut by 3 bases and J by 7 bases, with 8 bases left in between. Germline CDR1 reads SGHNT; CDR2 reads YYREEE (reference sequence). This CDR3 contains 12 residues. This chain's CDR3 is CASSSVGQPQHF. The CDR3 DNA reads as TGTGCCAGCAGCTCCGTCGGGCAGCCCCAGCATTTT.

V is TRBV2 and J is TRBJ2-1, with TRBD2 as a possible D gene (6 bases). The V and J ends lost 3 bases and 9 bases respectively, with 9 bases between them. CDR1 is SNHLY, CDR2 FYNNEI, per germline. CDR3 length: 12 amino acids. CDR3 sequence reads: CASSEGGGEQFF. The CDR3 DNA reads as TGTGCCAGCAGTGAGGGGGGTGGTGAGCAGTTCTTC.

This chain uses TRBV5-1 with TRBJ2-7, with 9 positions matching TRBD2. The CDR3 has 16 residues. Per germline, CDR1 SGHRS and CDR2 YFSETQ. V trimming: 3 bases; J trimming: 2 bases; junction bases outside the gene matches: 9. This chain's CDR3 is CASSSASGGPTYEQYF. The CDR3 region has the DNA TGCGCCAGCAGCTCCGCCAGCGGGGGGCCCACCTACGAGCAGTACTTC.

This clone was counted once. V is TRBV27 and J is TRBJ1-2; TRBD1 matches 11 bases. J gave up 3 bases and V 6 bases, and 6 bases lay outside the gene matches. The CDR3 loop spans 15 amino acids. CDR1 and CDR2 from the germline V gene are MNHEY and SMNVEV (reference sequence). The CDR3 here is CASRDRGREDYGYTF. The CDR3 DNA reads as TGTGCCAGCAGGGACAGGGGGCGCGAAGACTATGGCTACACCTTC.

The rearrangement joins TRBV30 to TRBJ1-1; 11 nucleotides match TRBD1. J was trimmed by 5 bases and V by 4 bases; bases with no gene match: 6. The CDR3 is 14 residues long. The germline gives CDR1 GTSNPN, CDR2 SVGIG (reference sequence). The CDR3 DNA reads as TGTGCCTGGACCCGGACAGGGGGCCGAACTGAAGCTTTCTTT. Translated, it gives CAWTRTGGRTEAFF.

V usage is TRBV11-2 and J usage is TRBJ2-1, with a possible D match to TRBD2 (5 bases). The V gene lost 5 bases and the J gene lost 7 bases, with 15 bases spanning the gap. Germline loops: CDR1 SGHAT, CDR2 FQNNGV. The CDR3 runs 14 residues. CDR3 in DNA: TGTGCCAGCAGCGCGTCGACGGGGTGGAATGAGCAGTTCTTC. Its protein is CASSASTGWNEQFF.

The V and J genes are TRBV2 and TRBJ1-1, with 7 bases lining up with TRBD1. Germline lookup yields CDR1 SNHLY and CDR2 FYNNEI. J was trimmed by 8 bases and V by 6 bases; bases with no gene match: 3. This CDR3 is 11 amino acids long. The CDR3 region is CASSGTAEAFF. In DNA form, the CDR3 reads TGTGCCAGCAGCGGGACAGCCGAAGCTTTCTTT. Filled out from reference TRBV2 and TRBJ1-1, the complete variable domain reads EPEVTQTPSHQVTQMGQEVILRCVPISNHLYFYWYRQILGQKVEFLVSFYNNEISEKSEIFDDQFSVERPDGSNFTLKIRSTKLEDSAMYFCASSGTAEAFFGQGTRLTVV.

As DNA, the CDR3 is TGTGCCACAGGGGGCGGAGGCTACACCTTC. Its protein product is CATGGGGYTF. The chain combines TRBV2 with TRBJ1-2, with 8 bases fitting TRBD1. V trimming: 10 bases; J trimming: 8 bases; junction bases outside the gene matches: 3. CDR3 length: 10 residues. CDR1 and CDR2 (germline): SNHLY, FYNNEI. Using reference TRBV2 and TRBJ1-2 for the parts outside the CDR3, the full variable domain is EPEVTQTPSHQVTQMGQEVILRCVPISNHLYFYWYRQILGQKVEFLVSFYNNEISEKSEIFDDQFSVERPDGSNFTLKIRSTKLEDSAMYFCATGGGGYTFGSGTRLTVV.

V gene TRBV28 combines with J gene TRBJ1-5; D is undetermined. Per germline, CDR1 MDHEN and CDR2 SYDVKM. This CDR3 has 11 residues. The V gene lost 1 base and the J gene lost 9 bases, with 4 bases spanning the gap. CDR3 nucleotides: TGTGCCAGCAGTTTATCTTGGCCCCAGCATTTT. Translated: CASSLSWPQHF.

The CDR3 DNA reads as TGTGCCAGCAGCCAGCTCAATACAGGGGGCGCGCAGTTCTTC. It is translated as CASSQLNTGGAQFF. This sequence joins TRBV14 and TRBJ2-1; 9 bases agree with TRBD1. With 3 bases clipped from V and 12 bases from J, the junction kept 9 bases outside the gene matches. Germline CDR1 and CDR2: SGHDN and FVKESK. This CDR3 region has 14 residues.

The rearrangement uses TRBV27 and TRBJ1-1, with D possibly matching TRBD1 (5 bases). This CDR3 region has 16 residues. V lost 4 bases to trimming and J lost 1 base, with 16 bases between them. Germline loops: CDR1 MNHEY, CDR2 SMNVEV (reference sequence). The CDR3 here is CASSWDPISGNTEAFF. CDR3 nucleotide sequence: TGTGCCAGCAGTTGGGACCCAATATCGGGGAACACTGAAGCTTTCTTT.